A single sample is the source of the 29 T cell receptor beta chains below, sequenced in a study of cytomegalovirus exposure and HLA in healthy donors. PCR used 60 Vbeta primers and 13 Jbeta primers. Assay: immunoSEQ multiplex PCR; the TCRdb copy retains only in-frame clones and omits some. The data contain about 100,000 clones, less than 80% of them singletons. Material: PBMCs. These receptors originate from a man aged 25 to 40 in good health and CMV-seropositive.

The genes are TRBV2 and TRBJ1-1; 7 bases fit TRBD1. With V trimmed by 7 bases and J by 5 bases, 13 bases remained unmatched. The CDR3 loop spans 15 amino acids. Per germline, CDR1 SNHLY and CDR2 FYNNEI. The CDR3 DNA sequence: TGTGCCAGCACGGAGAGGGGGGCAGGGGGAACTGAAGCTTTCTTT. Translating gives CASTERGAGGTEAFF.

J is TRBJ2-5 and V is TRBV9, with D possibly matching TRBD1 (6 bases). The CDR3 consists of 15 residues. Trimming removed 2 bases from V and 5 bases from J, with 16 bases in between. CDR1 and CDR2 from the germline V gene are SGDLS and YYNGEE. CDR3 DNA sequence: TGTGCCAGCAGCGTGGCCCCAGGGGTGGGGGAGACCCAGTACTTC. Translation gives CASSVAPGVGETQYF.

The chain joins TRBV9 to TRBJ2-3; no definite D call. This CDR3 is 13 amino acids long. Trimming removed 3 bases from V and 4 bases from J, with 9 bases in between. The germline V gene has CDR1 SGDLS and CDR2 YYNGEE. The CDR3 nucleotides are TGTGCCAGCAGCGCCCCCAACTCAGATACGCAGTATTTT. It yields the protein CASSAPNSDTQYF.

In this sample, this clone turned up once. The V gene is TRBV5-1, the J gene TRBJ1-1; TRBD1 is a possible D gene (5 bases). There are 15 residues in the CDR3. V lost 1 base and J 5 bases, leaving 15 bases between the germline ends. Germline CDR1 reads SGHRS; CDR2 reads YFSETQ. As DNA, the CDR3 is TGCGCCAGCAGCTTGTGGGGGGGAGGGAGGACTGAAGCTTTCTTT. Protein product: CASSLWGGGRTEAFF.

This clone was counted only a few times. J is TRBJ2-7 and V is TRBV19; perhaps TRBD2 as D (6 bases). Germline CDR1 reads LNHDA; CDR2 reads SQIVND (reference sequence). The CDR3 contains 15 residues. Trimming left V 1 base short and J 5 bases short, with 15 bases between. This chain's CDR3 is CASSIVGGRADEQYF. The CDR3 bases are TGTGCCAGTAGTATAGTGGGGGGTAGGGCCGACGAGCAGTACTTC. Full variable domain (rest looked up from reference TRBV19 and TRBJ2-7): DGGITQSPKYLFRKEGQNVTLSCEQNLNHDAMYWYRQDPGQGLRLIYYSQIVNDFQKGDIAEGYSVSREKKESFPLTVTSAQKNPTAFYLCASSIVGGRADEQYFGPGTRLTVT.

The J gene is TRBJ1-4, the V gene TRBV13; D uncertain. V lost 0 bases, J lost 5 bases, and 7 bases lay in between. The CDR3 runs 14 residues. The germline CDR1 and CDR2 sequences are PRHDT and FYEKMQ (reference sequence). The CDR3, as DNA: TGTGCCAGCAGCTTAGGGTTCGGGAATGAAAAACTGTTTTTT. Amino acid sequence: CASSLGFGNEKLFF. Complete variable domain (other parts from reference TRBV13 and TRBJ1-4): AAGVIQSPRHLIKEKRETATLKCYPIPRHDTVYWYQQGPGQDPQFLISFYEKMQSDKGSIPDRFSAQQFSDYHSELNMSSLELGDSALYFCASSLGFGNEKLFFGSGTQLSVL.

A few counts support this clone. V is TRBV6-5 and J is TRBJ1-1, with no clear D. V was cut by 4 bases and J by 5 bases, with 20 bases left in between. This CDR3 has 16 residues. Per germline, CDR1 MNHEY and CDR2 SVGAGI. CDR3 bases: TGTGCCAGCAGTTTCGACGTCATCGGGATCCTAACTGAAGCTTTCTTT. This translates into CASSFDVIGILTEAFF.

The CDR3 bases are TGTGCCAGCAGTTACACGACAGGACTAGGAGAGACCCAGTACTTC. Its translation: CASSYTTGLGETQYF. V gene TRBV6-5 combines with J gene TRBJ2-5; D possibly corresponds to TRBD2 (7 bases). Germline CDR1 and CDR2: MNHEY and SVGAGI. V was pared by 2 bases and J by 4 bases, with 14 bases between. CDR3 length: 15 amino acids.

This clone was picked up a small number of times. The CDR3 region is CATSREGAGETQYF. The CDR3 DNA reads as TGTGCCACCAGCAGAGAGGGGGCCGGGGAGACCCAGTACTTC. The rearrangement links TRBV15 to TRBJ2-5; a possible D gene is TRBD1 (6 bases). The V and J ends lost 0 bases and 5 bases respectively, with 10 bases between them. Germline values: CDR1 LNHNV, CDR2 YYDKDF (reference sequence). The CDR3 spans 14 residues.

This clone was detected a few times. This chain links TRBV6-1 with TRBJ2-1; weak D call: TRBD2 (6 bases). V gave up 7 bases and J gave up 7 bases, with 17 bases separating them. The CDR3 length is 14 residues. Germline V gene data show CDR1 as MNHNS and CDR2 as SASEGT. The CDR3 loop reads CASKKRLGDNEQFF. The CDR3 DNA reads TGTGCCAGCAAGAAAAGACTAGGTGATAATGAGCAGTTCTTC.

This clone has a handful of counts. The chain links TRBV7-8 to TRBJ2-2; 8 bases fit TRBD2. The CDR3 runs 14 residues. Germline CDR1 SGHVS, CDR2 FQNEAQ. After removal of 8 bases from V and 4 bases from J, the junction contained 6 bases not matched to a gene. The CDR3 here is CASHLLAGTGELFF. Here the CDR3 DNA reads TGTGCCAGCCACCTTCTAGCGGGCACCGGGGAGCTGTTTTTT.

V is TRBV19 and J is TRBJ2-7, with 10 bases that match TRBD2. CDR1 and CDR2 (germline): LNHDA, SQIVND (reference sequence). V lost 8 bases to trimming and J lost 4 bases; unmatched junction nucleotides: 5. There are 13 residues in the CDR3. The CDR3 protein is CASGSGGEYEQYF. The CDR3 DNA is TGTGCCAGTGGGAGCGGGGGGGAGTACGAGCAGTACTTC.

The V and J genes are TRBV7-3 and TRBJ2-7, with TRBD2 identical over 11 bases. CDR3 length equals 15 residues. From germline, CDR1 is SGHTA and CDR2 FQGTGA. The junction had 4 bases not matched to a gene; V was cut back by 4 bases and J by 2 bases. The CDR3 bases are TGTGCCAGCAGCTACATTAGCGGGGGGGCCTACGAGCAGTACTTC. Translating gives CASSYISGGAYEQYF.

The chain has TRBV4-1 and TRBJ2-2; tentatively, D is TRBD1 (6 bases). This CDR3 has 14 residues. Between the trimmed V and J ends, which lost 3 bases and 7 bases, there was a span of 12 bases. CDR1 MGHRA and CDR2 YSYEKL come from the germline V gene. In DNA form, the CDR3 reads TGCGCCAGCAGCCAGGGGGCCCCCCTCGGGGAGCTGTTTTTT. Translating gives CASSQGAPLGELFF.

The chain combines TRBV14 with TRBJ1-3; D call uncertain. Trimming stripped 2 bases from V and 0 bases from J, with 5 bases between. Germline V gene data show CDR1 as SGHDN and CDR2 as FVKESK. This CDR3 is built from 14 residues. The CDR3 sequence: CASSQQLSGNTIYF. As DNA, the CDR3 is TGTGCCAGCAGCCAACAACTCTCTGGAAACACCATATATTTT.

DNA for the CDR3: TGTGCCAGTAGCACGGAGGGGAGAAGGACTGAAGCTTTCTTT. Protein product: CASSTEGRRTEAFF. This chain connects TRBV19 to TRBJ1-1; D may be TRBD1 (5 bases). The V and J ends lost 6 bases and 5 bases respectively, with 16 bases between them. Germline lookup yields CDR1 LNHDA and CDR2 SQIVND (reference sequence). The CDR3 extends over 14 amino acids.

This chain uses TRBV5-1 with TRBJ2-5; TRBD2 is a possible D gene (5 bases). The germline V gene has CDR1 SGHRS and CDR2 YFSETQ. The CDR3 sequence is 12 residues long. V was cut by 5 bases and J by 4 bases, with 9 bases left in between. The CDR3 loop reads CASSLRVETQYF. CDR3 DNA: TGCGCCAGCAGTCTGAGGGTAGAGACCCAGTACTTC. The full variable domain, rest sourced from reference TRBV5-1 and TRBJ2-5, is KAGVTQTPRYLIKTRGQQVTLSCSPISGHRSVSWYQQTPGQGLQFLFEYFSETQRNKGNFPGRFSGRQFSNSRSEMNVSTLELGDSALYLCASSLRVETQYFGPGTRLLVL.

The J gene is TRBJ2-3, the V gene TRBV7-2, with 7 bases identical to TRBD1. V dropped 2 bases and J dropped 8; count of bases not matched to a gene: 7. CDR3 length: 14 residues. CDR1 SGHTA and CDR2 FQGNSA come from the germline V gene. The chain's CDR3 is CASSLRTGEGTQYF. For the CDR3, the DNA is TGTGCCAGCAGCTTAAGGACAGGCGAGGGTACGCAGTATTTT.

The chain uses TRBV7-8 and TRBJ2-1; 9 bases align to TRBD2. The CDR3 sequence is 17 residues long. J gave up 0 bases and V 7 bases, and 10 bases lay outside the gene matches. CDR1 and CDR2 from the germline V gene are SGHVS and FQNEAQ. CDR3 protein: CASTRLAVSSSYNEQFF. In DNA, the CDR3 is TGTGCCAGCACCAGACTAGCGGTCTCTAGCTCCTACAATGAGCAGTTCTTC.

The CDR3 protein is CASSLAFSGGALHTGELFF. In nucleotides, the CDR3 is TGCGCCAGCAGCTTGGCCTTCAGCGGGGGGGCTCTTCACACCGGGGAGCTGTTTTTT. V gene TRBV5-1 combines with J gene TRBJ2-2, with 10 positions matching TRBD2. The CDR3 is made up of 19 amino acids. With V trimmed by 0 bases and J by 3 bases, 11 bases remained unmatched. Per the germline V gene, CDR1 is SGHRS and CDR2 is YFSETQ. Using reference TRBV5-1 and TRBJ2-2 for the parts outside the CDR3, the full variable domain is KAGVTQTPRYLIKTRGQQVTLSCSPISGHRSVSWYQQTPGQGLQFLFEYFSETQRNKGNFPGRFSGRQFSNSRSEMNVSTLELGDSALYLCASSLAFSGGALHTGELFFGEGSRLTVL.

The sample holds one count of this clone. The genes are TRBV7-8 and TRBJ2-2; 14 bases are a match to TRBD2. CDR1 is SGHVS and CDR2 is FQNEAQ in the germline V gene. After removal of 5 bases from V and 4 bases from J, the junction contained 12 bases not matched to a gene. The CDR3 contains 19 residues. CDR3 in amino acids: CASSQARLAGGRGTGELFF. The CDR3, as DNA: TGTGCCAGCAGCCAAGCCCGACTAGCGGGGGGGCGCGGCACCGGGGAGCTGTTTTTT.

The chain links TRBV2 to TRBJ1-1, with 7 bases that match TRBD1. V lost 7 bases, J lost 5 bases, and 7 bases stayed unmatched. Germline assignment: CDR1 SNHLY and CDR2 FYNNEI. The CDR3 loop spans 13 amino acids. The CDR3 DNA follows: TGTGCCAGCAACCCACAGGGGCGGACTGAAGCTTTCTTT. Protein sequence: CASNPQGRTEAFF.

The V call is TRBV7-8, the J call TRBJ2-7; TRBD1 matches at 9 bases. Germline lookup yields CDR1 SGHVS and CDR2 FQNEAQ. This CDR3 is built from 15 residues. J gave up 3 bases and V 1 base, and 4 bases lay outside the gene matches. The CDR3 loop reads CASSLGRDRVYEQYF. The CDR3 coding sequence is TGTGCCAGCAGCTTAGGAAGGGACAGGGTCTACGAGCAGTACTTC.

The rearrangement uses TRBV4-1 and TRBJ2-2; D might be TRBD2 (6 bases). Trimming left V 3 bases short and J 7 bases short, with 12 bases between. CDR1 is MGHRA, CDR2 YSYEKL, per germline. The CDR3 is made up of 14 amino acids. CDR3 region: CASSQGDWVGELFF. The CDR3 DNA reads TGCGCCAGCAGCCAGGGGGACTGGGTCGGGGAGCTGTTTTTT.

This clone showed up just a few times. This chain connects TRBV2 to TRBJ2-3, with D possibly TRBD2 on 6 matching bases. Germline V gene sequence: CDR1 SNHLY, CDR2 FYNNEI. Deletions cut 10 bases from V and 4 bases from J, with 15 bases between. CDR3 length: 13 residues. CDR3 amino acids: CATARDLADTQYF. The CDR3 DNA follows: TGTGCCACGGCCAGGGACTTGGCAGATACGCAGTATTTT. The full variable domain, completed using reference TRBV2 and TRBJ2-3, is EPEVTQTPSHQVTQMGQEVILRCVPISNHLYFYWYRQILGQKVEFLVSFYNNEISEKSEIFDDQFSVERPDGSNFTLKIRSTKLEDSAMYFCATARDLADTQYFGPGTRLTVL.

The rearrangement links TRBV27 to TRBJ2-3; D remains ambiguous. In germline, CDR1 is MNHEY, CDR2 SMNVEV (reference sequence). V lost 2 bases and J 0 bases, leaving 9 bases between the germline ends. The CDR3 has 15 amino acids. The CDR3 reads CASSLTTLSTDTQYF. The DNA of the CDR3 is TGTGCCAGCAGTTTAACGACACTTAGCACAGATACGCAGTATTTT.

V usage is TRBV5-1 and J usage is TRBJ2-5; 9 bases align to TRBD1. The J call is doubtful: the DNA matches TRBJ2-7 better. The CDR3 loop spans 14 amino acids. Germline CDR1 and CDR2: SGHRS and YFSETQ. The CDR3 region has the DNA TGCGCCAGCAGCCTGGGGACAGGGATCTACGAGCAGTACTTC. It translates to CASSLGTGIYEQYF.

This clone has a handful of counts. CDR3 nucleotide sequence: TGTGCCAGCAGCTTATGGGGACAGGGTGGAATCTACGAGCAGTACTTC. Residues: CASSLWGQGGIYEQYF. The chain couples TRBV13 to TRBJ2-7, with 9 bases that match TRBD1. V was clipped by 2 bases and J by 3 bases; unmatched bases: 8. Germline V gene data show CDR1 as PRHDT and CDR2 as FYEKMQ (reference sequence). CDR3 length: 16 amino acids.

This chain links TRBV7-9 with TRBJ2-5; possible D gene TRBD2, 5 bases. This CDR3 has 14 amino acids. Deletions cut 5 bases from V and 5 bases from J, with 15 bases between. Germline V lookup: CDR1 SEHNR, CDR2 FQNEAQ (reference sequence). The CDR3 DNA is TGTGCCAGCAGCCCCTGGGCTAGCCCGGAGACCCAGTACTTC. This sequence encodes CASSPWASPETQYF.